These T cell receptor beta chains were read from a single sample in a study of beta chain features in type 1 diabetes. Sequencing used immunoSEQ multiplex PCR; TCRdb keeps in-frame clones, though not all of them. The data hold 150,000 to 200,000 clones, with 7% to 10% observed a single time. The material sequenced was central memory CD4+ T cells from blood. The receptor source for this set is a woman between 18 and 29 years old in good health. Both conserved end residues are part of each CDR3. D genes are given only for firm matches. Not all rows give a size; the values are once, few, many and, for expanded clones, a class.

-	-	TRBV7-2	TRBJ2-6	TGTGCCAGCAGCAGGGAGGGTACAGGGCCATACTCTGGGGCCAACGTCCTGACTTTC	CASSREGTGPYSGANVLTF
few	-	TRBV7-8	TRBJ2-5	TGTGCCAGCAGCTTACGGTACGACCAAGAGACCCAGTACTTC	CASSLRYDQETQYF
-	TRBD1	TRBV5-4	TRBJ2-7	TGTGCCAGCAGTCCGGACAGGGCCTACGAGCAGTACTTC	CASSPDRAYEQYF
-	TRBD2	TRBV5-1	TRBJ2-5	TGCGCCAGCAGCAACGTAGCGGGAGGAACGGAGACCCAGTACTTC	CASSNVAGGTETQYF
-	-	TRBV30	TRBJ1-1	TGTGCCTGGAAACCGGGATTGGACACTGAAGCTTTCTTT	CAWKPGLDTEAFF
-	-	TRBV2	TRBJ2-5	TGTGCCAGCAGGCGGGACAGTGAGACCCAGTACTTC	CASRRDSETQYF
few	TRBD1	TRBV6-5	TRBJ2-2	TGTGCCAGCAGTTACAGGGGGACAGGGGGCACCGGGGAGCTGTTTTTT	CASSYRGTGGTGELFF
few	-	TRBV9	TRBJ2-3	TGTGCCAGCAGCGCGGAGGGAACGCAGTATTTT	CASSAEGTQYF
-	TRBD1	TRBV6-5	TRBJ2-5	TGTGCCATCAGTGATGGGACAGGGGCCGAGACCCAGTACTTC	CAISDGTGAETQYF
few	TRBD1	TRBV11-2	TRBJ1-2	TGTGCCAGCAGCCCAGTACTGACAGGGAACTATGGCTACACCTTC	CASSPVLTGNYGYTF
-	TRBD1	TRBV4-3	TRBJ1-2	TGCGCCAGCAGCCAGGAAAGACAGGGCAGGTATGGCTACACCTTC	CASSQERQGRYGYTF
few	-	TRBV9	TRBJ2-5	TGTGCCAGCAGCGTAGGGAATAGAGGGACCCAGTACTTC	CASSVGNRGTQYF
-	-	TRBV27	TRBJ2-7	TGTGCCAGCAGTTTATGGTCGCAGGGAATAAACGAGCAGTACTTC	CASSLWSQGINEQYF
-	TRBD1	TRBV25-1	TRBJ2-7	TGTGCCAGCAGTGTGGGGACAGGGGGGGGTAGCGAGCAGTACTTC	CASSVGTGGGSEQYF
-	-	TRBV7-3	TRBJ2-3	TGTGCCAGCAGCTTAAGCGGGGTGGGCACAGATACGCAGTATTTT	CASSLSGVGTDTQYF
-	TRBD1	TRBV5-1	TRBJ2-5	TGCGCCAGCAGCTTGGCCGGAACAGGGGGCCATGAGACCCAGTACTTC	CASSLAGTGGHETQYF
few	-	TRBV19	TRBJ1-2	TGTGCCACCCGTTCTCGCAGGTTAGGAAGCTATGGCTACACCTTC	CATRSRRLGSYGYTF
few	TRBD1	TRBV6-5	TRBJ2-4	TGTGCCAGCAGTTTCACAGGGGGCGCGGGCAAAAACATTCAGTACTTC	CASSFTGGAGKNIQYF
few	TRBD2	TRBV30	TRBJ2-3	TGTGCCTGGACCCCCGGGGGGGGCACAGATACGCAGTATTTT	CAWTPGGGTDTQYF
-	-	TRBV7-2	TRBJ1-5	TGTGCCAGCAGCTTAGAGGGGGAGCGGCCCCAGCATTTT	CASSLEGERPQHF
-	-	TRBV2	TRBJ1-3	TGTGCCAGCATAGGGAGCTCTGGAAACACCATATATTTT	CASIGSSGNTIYF
-	TRBD2	TRBV7-3	TRBJ2-1	TGTGCCAGCAGCCTAGGACTAGCCCAATACAATGAGCAGTTCTTC	CASSLGLAQYNEQFF
many	TRBD1	TRBV7-9	TRBJ1-4	TGTGCCAGCAGCTCCGGGACAGCGAGGACTGAAAAACTGTTTTTT	CASSSGTARTEKLFF
few	TRBD1	TRBV5-1	TRBJ2-7	TGCGCCAGCAGCTTGGGGGGACAGAACTACGAGCAGTACTTC	CASSLGGQNYEQYF
-	-	TRBV9	TRBJ1-6	TGTGCCAGCAGCAAAGAGGGACACCCCGAGGGGGATTCACCCCTCCACTTT	CASSKEGHPEGDSPLHF
few	-	TRBV5-1	TRBJ2-5	TGCGCCAGCAGATACAGGCGCCCTGAAGAGACCCAGTACTTC	CASRYRRPEETQYF
-	-	TRBV7-2	TRBJ2-5	TGTGCCAGCGCCGTGGGGCACCGTGGGGAGACCCAGTACTTC	CASAVGHRGETQYF
-	-	TRBV6-6	TRBJ1-3	TGTGCCAGCGGAGCCTCTGGAAACACCATATATTTT	CASGASGNTIYF
-	-	TRBV2	TRBJ2-6	TGTGCCAGCGAGAGTCCAGGGGCCAACGTCCTGACTTTC	CASESPGANVLTF
-	TRBD2	TRBV23-1	TRBJ2-7	TGCGCCAGCGGAAGACTAGCAGACTACGAGCAGTACTTC	CASGRLADYEQYF
-	-	TRBV4-3	TRBJ1-1	TGCGCCAGCAGCCAAGATGGGAGATCCAACACTGAAGCTTCCTTT	CASSQDGRSNTEASF
many	-	TRBV7-9	TRBJ2-5	TGTGCCAGCAGCCTACAGGAGACCCAGTACTTC	CASSLQETQYF
-	TRBD2	TRBV5-1	TRBJ2-7	TGCGCCAGCAGCGTTACCGGGACTAGCGGGGGCGAGCAGTACTTC	CASSVTGTSGGEQYF
few	TRBD1	TRBV6-5	TRBJ1-2	TGTGCCAGCAGCCGCGGGACAGGGGGAGAGTATGGCTACACCTTC	CASSRGTGGEYGYTF
many	-	TRBV2	TRBJ2-5	TGTGCCAGCAGTGAATCGCAGGCCCGCGGGGAGACCCAGTACTTC	CASSESQARGETQYF
few	TRBD1	TRBV7-2	TRBJ2-7	TGTGCCAGCAGCTCATCAGGGGGCTGGTACGAGCAGTACTTC	CASSSSGGWYEQYF
few	-	TRBV5-1	TRBJ1-2	TGCGCCAGCAGACCCGGAGGGCCTAACTATGGCTACACCTTC	CASRPGGPNYGYTF
few	TRBD2	TRBV5-6	TRBJ2-7	TGTGCCAGCAGCGGGGGGGGAAGGGGCGAGCAGTACTTC	CASSGGGRGEQYF
few	TRBD2	TRBV29-1	TRBJ2-1	TGCAGCGTTGAAGTTAGCGGGGGCGATGAGCAGTTCTTC	CSVEVSGGDEQFF
-	TRBD2	TRBV4-2	TRBJ2-3	TGTGCCAGCAGCCCGAAGGCTAGCGGGGGAGGCACTGAGTATTTT	CASSPKASGGGTEYF
few	TRBD1	TRBV11-1	TRBJ2-1	TGTGCCAGCAGCTTTGACAGGGGCACCTACAATGAGCAGTTCTTC	CASSFDRGTYNEQFF
-	-	TRBV5-4	TRBJ1-5	TGTGCCAGCAGCCAAGGAGATCGACCCCAGCATTTT	CASSQGDRPQHF
few	TRBD1	TRBV29-1	TRBJ1-5	TGCAGCGTTGACTGGGACAGATATCAGCCCCAGCATTTT	CSVDWDRYQPQHF
-	-	TRBV11-3	TRBJ1-2	TGTGCCAGCAGCTTAGATTCCCGCTATGGCTACACCTTC	CASSLDSRYGYTF
many	TRBD2	TRBV7-9	TRBJ2-1	TGTGCCAGCAGCTACTCTAGCGGGACTTACAATGAGCAGTTCTTC	CASSYSSGTYNEQFF
few	-	TRBV6-6	TRBJ1-3	TGTGCCAGCCTCGAAGGGACATTCTCTGGAAACACCATATATTTT	CASLEGTFSGNTIYF
-	-	TRBV7-6	TRBJ1-6	TGTGCCAGCAGCTTGGAAAGGAGCTCACCCCTCCACTTT	CASSLERSSPLHF
few	-	TRBV7-2	TRBJ2-3	TGTGCCAGCAGCTTAGGTCCAGGGGGGCGCACAGATACGCAGTATTTT	CASSLGPGGRTDTQYF
-	TRBD1	TRBV6-1	TRBJ1-2	TGTGCCAGCAGTGAACCGGGACAGGGTCGCTACACCTTC	CASSEPGQGRYTF
-	-	TRBV4-1	TRBJ2-4	TGCGCCAGCAGCCAAGCGGGACTCACAATAGCCAAAAACATTCAGTACTTC	CASSQAGLTIAKNIQYF
few	-	TRBV6-1	TRBJ2-6	TGTGCCAGCACGAAGGGGCGGGATGGGGCCAACGTCCTGACTTTC	CASTKGRDGANVLTF